The 27 T cell receptor beta chains reported below all come from one sample, sequenced in a study of T-cell reconstitution after alpha-beta-depleted transplantation in children. Molecular barcoding with unique molecular identifiers was used for the TCRbeta library. TCRdb reprocessed the PCR reads with MiXCR, giving one entry per CDR3 protein. The sample includes about 350,000 distinct CDR3 sequences, more than 10% of them seen just once. Sequences were derived from PBMCs, sampled from the stem cell graft. Receptors originate from a human donor who donated a stem cell graft to a child with Fanconi anemia.

V usage is TRBV5-8 and J usage is TRBJ2-1; 7 positions match TRBD2. The V and J ends lost 4 bases and 8 bases, in that order; junction bases with no gene match: 12. The CDR3 extends over 15 amino acids. Germline V CDR1 and CDR2: SGHTS, YDEGEE. The CDR3 DNA reads as TGTGCCAGCAGCGCGACGGGGGGTGGTCGCGATGAGCAGTTCTTC. Translated: CASSATGGGRDEQFF.

The chain has TRBV7-9 and TRBJ2-3; TRBD2 is a possible D gene (7 bases). CDR3 length: 14 amino acids. The germline V and J ends were trimmed by 6 bases and 5 bases, with 15 bases remaining between them. Germline CDR1 reads SEHNR; CDR2 reads FQNEAQ (reference sequence). In DNA, the CDR3 is TGTGCCAGCAGTCGCGGGGGCTCGGGAGATACGCAGTATTTT. Translated, it gives CASSRGGSGDTQYF.

The rearrangement links TRBV12-3 or TRBV12-4 to TRBJ2-1, with 7 bases that match TRBD1. The V gene end was trimmed by 1 base and the J gene end by 3 bases; junction bases not matched to a gene: 3. The CDR3 consists of 15 residues. The CDR3 spells CASSLGDSHYNEQFF. DNA for the CDR3: TGTGCCAGCAGTTTAGGGGACAGCCACTACAATGAGCAGTTCTTC.

This clonotype was picked up many times. This CDR3 is CASSFSTDTEAFF. The CDR3 region has the DNA TGTGCCAGCAGTTTTTCGACAGACACTGAAGCTTTCTTT. The chain couples TRBV12-3 or TRBV12-4 to TRBJ1-1; possible D gene TRBD1, 5 bases. The ends were cut back, 3 bases at V and 3 bases at J, with 8 bases in the middle. The CDR3 has 13 amino acids.

The chain uses TRBV7-3 and TRBJ2-3; 12 bases map to TRBD2. The V segment lost 5 bases and the J segment 6 bases; nucleotides outside the gene matches: 6. The CDR3 covers 15 residues. Germline lookup yields CDR1 SGHTA and CDR2 FQGTGA. Here the CDR3 DNA reads TGTGCCAGCAGCCCAGCCGGGACTAGCGGGGATACGCAGTATTTT. Amino acid sequence: CASSPAGTSGDTQYF.

The V and J genes are TRBV5-5 and TRBJ1-6; 7 bases are a match to TRBD1. Germline assignment: CDR1 SGHKS and CDR2 YYEKEE (reference sequence). Trimming cost V 0 bases and J 10 bases; bases outside gene matches: 4. This CDR3 is 14 amino acids long. CDR3 region: CASSLVQGGSPLHF. CDR3 sequence (DNA): TGTGCCAGCAGCTTGGTCCAGGGGGGATCACCCCTCCACTTT.

This clonotype was counted many times. The rearrangement joins TRBV5-6 to TRBJ2-3; no clear D gene. V was shortened by 1 base and J by 3 bases, with 6 bases between the two germline ends. This CDR3 has 13 residues. The germline CDR1 and CDR2 sequences are SGHDT and YYEEEE. The CDR3 DNA sequence: TGTGCCAGCAGCTTGTGGCCGACAGATACGCAGTATTTT. Its protein is CASSLWPTDTQYF.

The chain has TRBV9 and TRBJ2-3; perhaps TRBD2 as D (6 bases). This CDR3 is built from 15 residues. With 5 bases removed from V and 0 bases from J, the gap between germline ends came to 13 bases. Germline V gene lookup returns CDR1 SGDLS and CDR2 YYNGEE. The CDR3 DNA reads TGTGCCAGCAGTGCTTCGGGACTGAGCACAGATACGCAGTATTTT. It codes for CASSASGLSTDTQYF.

This clonotype showed up many times. V usage is TRBV28 and J usage is TRBJ1-2, with D perhaps TRBD1 (5 bases). The CDR3 has 16 amino acids. Germline lookup yields CDR1 MDHEN and CDR2 SYDVKM. V lost 2 bases and J lost 1, with 14 bases in between. Here the CDR3 reads CASSLVGVDVNYGYTF. CDR3 coding DNA: TGTGCCAGCAGTTTAGTGGGGGTCGACGTTAACTATGGCTACACCTTC.

This chain links TRBV7-9 with TRBJ2-3; 10 positions agree with TRBD1. The V gene end was trimmed by 3 bases and the J gene end by 6 bases; junction bases not matched to a gene: 9. The CDR3 is 16 residues long. Germline lookup yields CDR1 SEHNR and CDR2 FQNEAQ (reference sequence). The CDR3 DNA reads as TGTGCCAGCAGCTTTCCCAGGACAGGGGGGATGGATACGCAGTATTTT. This codes for CASSFPRTGGMDTQYF.

This clonotype was seen repeatedly, ten times or more. This rearrangement joins TRBV5-1 to TRBJ2-1; 9 nucleotides agree with TRBD2. The CDR3 loop spans 16 amino acids. The J segment lost 7 bases and the V segment lost 0 bases, leaving 8 bases of the junction unmatched. The germline CDR1 and CDR2 sequences are SGHRS and YFSETQ. The CDR3 protein is CASSLGWRGGHNEQFF. CDR3 nucleotides: TGCGCCAGCAGCTTGGGTTGGCGGGGGGGCCATAATGAGCAGTTCTTC.

The V call is TRBV6-2 or TRBV6-3, the J call TRBJ2-7, with a weak D call TRBD2 (7 bases). Between the trimmed V and J ends, which lost 8 bases and 5 bases, there was a span of 16 bases. Germline V gives CDR1 MNHEY, CDR2 SVGEGT. The CDR3 loop spans 13 amino acids. The DNA for the CDR3 is TGTGCCAGCGGCTGGGGGGGCCTCGACGAGCAGTACTTC. Translation gives CASGWGGLDEQYF.

This clonotype has a handful of counts. This rearrangement joins TRBV6-1 to TRBJ1-2, with 7 bases identical to TRBD1. The CDR3 consists of 13 residues. Trimming took 8 bases from V and 5 from J; bases not matched to a gene: 8. From germline, CDR1 is MNHNS and CDR2 SASEGT. Written as DNA, the CDR3 is TGTGCCAGCTGCGACAGGGAAGGATATGGCTACACCTTC. Its translation: CASCDREGYGYTF.

This clonotype was seen more than once but under ten times. The chain joins TRBV7-2 to TRBJ2-7; 9 bases fit TRBD1. CDR1 and CDR2 from the germline V gene are SGHTA and FQGNSA. CDR3 length: 13 amino acids. V dropped 4 bases and J dropped 9; count of bases not matched to a gene: 7. CDR3 nucleotide sequence: TGTGCCAGCAGCTCCGGGACAGGGATTGGGCAGTACGTC. Encoded protein: CASSSGTGIGQYV.

This sequence joins TRBV24-1 and TRBJ2-7, with a weak D call TRBD1 (5 bases). CDR1 is KGHDR and CDR2 is SFDVKD in the germline V gene. CDR3 length: 12 amino acids. Trimming left V 5 bases short and J 7 bases short, with 11 bases between. In DNA form, the CDR3 reads TGTGCCACCAGTGCCAGGGCCGGAGAGCAGTACGTC. It translates to CATSARAGEQYV.

This clonotype was counted between two and nine times. The rearrangement joins TRBV9 to TRBJ1-2; the D is unclear. Germline CDR1 is SGDLS and CDR2 is YYNGEE. The CDR3 is 14 residues long. Trimming took 3 bases from V and 0 from J, leaving 9 bases between them. The CDR3 region is CASSAGTANYGYTF. CDR3 nucleotide sequence: TGTGCCAGCAGCGCTGGAACAGCTAACTATGGCTACACCTTC.

V usage is TRBV29-1 and J usage is TRBJ2-1; D call uncertain. The V gene's germline CDR1 is SQVTM and CDR2 ANQGSEA. The CDR3 consists of 12 residues. Trimming cost V 0 bases and J 2 bases, with 2 bases left between them. The chain's CDR3 is CSVEDTYNEQFF. CDR3 bases: TGCAGCGTTGAAGACACCTACAATGAGCAGTTCTTC.

The rearrangement joins TRBV20-1 to TRBJ1-5, with D possibly TRBD1 on 5 matching bases. The V gene lost 3 bases and the J gene lost 5 bases, with 17 bases spanning the gap. Germline CDR1 and CDR2: DFQATT and SNEGSKA (reference sequence). The CDR3 has 15 residues. CDR3 nucleotide sequence: TGCAGTGCTAGTATCGTAGGGACGGGTGATCAGCCCCAGCATTTT. Encoded protein: CSASIVGTGDQPQHF.

The rearrangement links TRBV9 to TRBJ2-2, with D uncertain. The CDR3 covers 15 residues. Germline V CDR1 and CDR2: SGDLS, YYNGEE. V lost 6 bases and J lost 7, with 19 bases in between. CDR3 bases: TGTGCCAGCACCCCCTCCAATGCGGCGCGCGGGGAGCTGTTTTTT. Protein: CASTPSNAARGELFF.

J is TRBJ2-2 and V is TRBV7-2; TRBD1 agrees at 11 bases. There are 15 residues in the CDR3. Losses at the gene ends were 2 bases for V and 6 bases for J; bases not matched to a gene: 2. CDR1 is SGHTA, CDR2 FQGNSA, per germline. This CDR3 reads CASSLMGQGAGELFF. As DNA, the CDR3 is TGTGCCAGCAGCTTAATGGGACAGGGGGCCGGGGAGCTGTTTTTT. The entire variable domain, with the rest obtained from reference TRBV7-2 and TRBJ2-2, is as follows: GAGVSQSPSNKVTEKGKDVELRCDPISGHTALYWYRQSLGQGLEFLIYFQGNSAPDKSGLPSDRFSAERTGGSVSTLTIQRTQQEDSAVYLCASSLMGQGAGELFFGEGSRLTVL.

The table lists this clonotype with a few counts. The V gene is TRBV6-1, the J gene TRBJ2-1, with 10 bases aligning to TRBD2. This CDR3 contains 16 residues. The V gene end was trimmed by 5 bases and the J gene end by 2 bases; junction bases not matched to a gene: 6. Germline lookup yields CDR1 MNHNS and CDR2 SASEGT. CDR3 loop: CASSQTLAGPYNEQFF. The CDR3 region has the DNA TGTGCCAGCAGTCAGACACTAGCGGGGCCCTACAATGAGCAGTTCTTC.

The chain couples TRBV5-6 to TRBJ2-7; D perhaps matches TRBD2 (6 bases). This CDR3 has 14 residues. V was cut by 0 bases and J by 3 bases, with 10 bases left in between. Germline values: CDR1 SGHDT, CDR2 YYEEEE. This CDR3 is CASSLDGGVYEQYV. DNA for the CDR3: TGTGCCAGCAGCTTGGATGGCGGGGTCTACGAGCAGTACGTC.

This clonotype occurred a few times. The chain couples TRBV10-2 to TRBJ1-1, with unresolved D. The germline V gene has CDR1 WSHSY and CDR2 SAAADI. CDR3 length: 14 residues. Trimming stripped 0 bases from V and 4 bases from J, with 9 bases between. The CDR3 loop reads CASSESSVFTEAFF. Here the CDR3 DNA reads TGCGCCAGCAGTGAGTCGTCCGTGTTCACTGAAGCTTTCTTT.

In this sample, this clonotype turned up many times. This chain connects TRBV7-9 to TRBJ2-5, with D possibly TRBD1 on 6 matching bases. The V gene's germline CDR1 is SEHNR and CDR2 FQNEAQ (reference sequence). The V end was cut by 2 bases, the J end by 2 bases, with 9 bases between. This CDR3 spans 14 amino acids. This chain's CDR3 is CASSLTGRQETQYF. DNA for the CDR3: TGTGCCAGCAGCTTAACAGGGCGACAAGAGACCCAGTACTTC.

In its sample, this clonotype was seen a few times. V and J are TRBV6-1 and TRBJ2-7, with 9 nucleotides matching TRBD1. Trimming took 5 bases from V and 1 from J; bases not matched to a gene: 6. This CDR3 contains 15 residues. CDR1 and CDR2 (germline): MNHNS, SASEGT. The CDR3 DNA sequence: TGTGCCAGCAGTCCCGGGACAGGGATTTCCTACGAGCAGTACTTC. This gives the protein CASSPGTGISYEQYF.

This clonotype was seen only once. One base away lies a much larger clone, so this may be a sequencing read error. This rearrangement joins TRBV9 to TRBJ2-1; a weak D match, TRBD1 (6 bases). The CDR3 spans 15 residues. Germline values: CDR1 SGDLS, CDR2 YYNGEE. Deletions cut 4 bases from V and 8 bases from J, with 19 bases between. The CDR3 DNA reads as TGTGCCAGCAGCCCCCACATGACAGGATACGATGAGCAGTTCTTC. As protein: CASSPHMTGYDEQFF.

This clonotype was detected only a few times. The chain employs TRBV18 and TRBJ1-1; no clear D gene. V was trimmed by 3 bases and J by 0 bases, leaving 11 bases between them. Germline V lookup: CDR1 KGHSH, CDR2 LQKENI. The CDR3 spans 15 residues. The CDR3, as DNA: TGTGCCAGCTCACCGAGGGCAGCCATGAACACTGAAGCTTTCTTT. Translated: CASSPRAAMNTEAFF.